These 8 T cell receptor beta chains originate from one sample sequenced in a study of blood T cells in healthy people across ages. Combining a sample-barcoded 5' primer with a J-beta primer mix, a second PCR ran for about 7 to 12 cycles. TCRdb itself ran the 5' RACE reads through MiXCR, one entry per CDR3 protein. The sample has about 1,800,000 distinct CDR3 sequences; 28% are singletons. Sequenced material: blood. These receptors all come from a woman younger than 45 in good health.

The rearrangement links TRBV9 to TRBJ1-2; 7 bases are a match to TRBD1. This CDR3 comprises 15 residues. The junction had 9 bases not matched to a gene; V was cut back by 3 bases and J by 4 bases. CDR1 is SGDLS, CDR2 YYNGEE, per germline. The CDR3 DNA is TGTGCCAGCAGCGCAGGGGGGATACCGACCTATGGCTACACCTTC. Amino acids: CASSAGGIPTYGYTF. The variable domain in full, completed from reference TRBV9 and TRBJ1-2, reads DSGVTQTPKHLITATGQRVTLRCSPRSGDLSVYWYQQSLDQGLQFLIQYYNGEERAKGNILERFSAQQFPDLHSELNLSSLELGDSALYFCASSAGGIPTYGYTFGSGTRLTVV.

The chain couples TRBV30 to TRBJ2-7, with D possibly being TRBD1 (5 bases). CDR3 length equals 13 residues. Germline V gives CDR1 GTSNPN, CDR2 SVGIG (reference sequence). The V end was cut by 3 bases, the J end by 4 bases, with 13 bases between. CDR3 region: CAWRKPGLYEQYF. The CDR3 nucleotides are TGTGCCTGGAGAAAGCCAGGGTTGTACGAGCAGTACTTC.

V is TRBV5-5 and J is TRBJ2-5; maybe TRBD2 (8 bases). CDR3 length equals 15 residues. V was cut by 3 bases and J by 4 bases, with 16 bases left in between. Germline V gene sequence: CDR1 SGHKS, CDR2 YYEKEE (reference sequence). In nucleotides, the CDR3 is TGTGCCAGCAGCTCCGAGGGGGCGGGAGGAGAGACCCAGTACTTC. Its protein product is CASSSEGAGGETQYF.

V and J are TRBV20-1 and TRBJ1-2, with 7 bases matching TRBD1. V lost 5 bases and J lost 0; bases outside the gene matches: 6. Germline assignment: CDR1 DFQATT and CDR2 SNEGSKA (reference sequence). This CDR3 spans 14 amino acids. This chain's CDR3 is CSAAQGTANYGYTF. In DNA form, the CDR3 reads TGCAGTGCTGCACAGGGGACGGCTAACTATGGCTACACCTTC.

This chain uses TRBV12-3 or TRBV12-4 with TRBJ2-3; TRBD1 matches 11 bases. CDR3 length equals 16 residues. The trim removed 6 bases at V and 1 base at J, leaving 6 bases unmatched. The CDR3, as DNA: TGTGCCAGCAGGGGGGACAGGGGGGGAGGCACAGATACGCAGTATTTT. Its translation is CASRGDRGGGTDTQYF.

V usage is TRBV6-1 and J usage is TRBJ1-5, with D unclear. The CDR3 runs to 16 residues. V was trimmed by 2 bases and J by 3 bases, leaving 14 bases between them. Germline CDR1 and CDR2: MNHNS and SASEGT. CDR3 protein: CASSEMGRAVNQPQHF. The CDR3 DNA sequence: TGTGCCAGCAGTGAAATGGGGAGGGCTGTCAATCAGCCCCAGCATTTT.

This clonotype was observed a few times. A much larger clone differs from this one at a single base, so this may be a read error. The CDR3: CSAATLAGVRGGTQYF. CDR3 nucleotides: TGCAGCGCCGCGACACTAGCGGGAGTTCGAGGTGGGACCCAGTACTTC. J is TRBJ2-7 and V is TRBV29-1; 11 nucleotides match TRBD2. The assigned J gene may be wrong: the sequence end matches TRBJ2-5 better. CDR3 length: 16 residues. Germline V gives CDR1 SQVTM, CDR2 ANQGSEA.

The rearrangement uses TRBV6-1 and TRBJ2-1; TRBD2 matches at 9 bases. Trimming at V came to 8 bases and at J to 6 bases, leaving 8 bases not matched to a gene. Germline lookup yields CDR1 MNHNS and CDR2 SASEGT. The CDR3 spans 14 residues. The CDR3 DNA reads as TGTGCCAGCGGGGGCCTAGCGGGGCGCAATGAGCAGTTCTTC. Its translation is CASGGLAGRNEQFF.